The rows below give T cell receptor beta chains drawn from one sample of a study of technical replicates of blood from a few donors. Profiled with immunoSEQ multiplex PCR; TCRdb holds only in-frame clones, not every one. The sample lists about 67,000 clones, roughly 98% occurring once. The sample consisted of T cells isolated from PBMCs. The receptors originated from a human donor in good health. Each CDR3 is given with its conserved first and last residue. The D gene is left open where the match is weak. Not every row has a clone size; where given, it reads once, few, many or a size class.

J | V | D | size | DNA | CDR3
TRBJ2-7 | TRBV4-1 | TRBD2 | NA | TGCGCCAGCAGCCAAGATCCCACACGGGGGGGCACCTACGAGCAGTACTTC | CASSQDPTRGGTYEQYF
TRBJ2-1 | TRBV4-1 | TRBD2 | once | TGCGCCAGCAGTGGAACTAGCGGGGACGTATACAATGAGCAGTTCTTC | CASSGTSGDVYNEQFF
TRBJ2-3 | TRBV25-1 | TRBD2 | NA | TGTGCCAGCAGTGAATTTGGAGCGGGGCCCAGCACAGATACGCAGTATTTT | CASSEFGAGPSTDTQYF
TRBJ2-3 | TRBV5-6 | TRBD1 | once | TGTGCCAGCAGCTTGGAATCAGGGGGCAGAGATACGCAGTATTTT | CASSLESGGRDTQYF
TRBJ2-2 | TRBV10-1 | NA | NA | TGCGCCAGCAGTAGGGGTGGAACCGGGGAGCTGTTTTTT | CASSRGGTGELFF
TRBJ2-7 | TRBV5-1 | NA | NA | TGCGCCAGCAGCTTGGACGGGCCAGGGTTAGAGCAGTACTTC | CASSLDGPGLEQYF
TRBJ2-3 | TRBV5-1 | TRBD2 | NA | TGCGCCAGCAGCTTTAGCGGGATAAGCACAGATACGCAGTATTTT | CASSFSGISTDTQYF
TRBJ2-7 | TRBV9 | NA | NA | TGTGCCAGCAGCGTAGAGGGGTTCGGACAGTCCTACGACGAGCAGTACTTC | CASSVEGFGQSYDEQYF
TRBJ1-4 | TRBV11-2 | TRBD1 | NA | TGTGCCAGCAGCATATCAGGGGGCGGTGAAAAACTGTTTTTT | CASSISGGGEKLFF
TRBJ2-5 | TRBV25-1 | NA | few | TGTGCCAGCAGTGGTGGATTAGCGGTTTACCAAGAGACCCAGTACTTC | CASSGGLAVYQETQYF
TRBJ2-1 | TRBV6-5 | NA | NA | TGTGCCAGCAGTCCCGGACTACCAGCATACAATGAGCAGTTCTTC | CASSPGLPAYNEQFF
TRBJ1-1 | TRBV5-1 | NA | NA | TGCGCCAGCAGCCGCCCCGCTGGCAGGCTCAACACTGAAGCTTTCTTT | CASSRPAGRLNTEAFF
TRBJ2-1 | TRBV6-1 | TRBD2 | NA | TGTGCCAGCAGTGAAAGGGTAGCGGGGTACAATGAGCAGTTCTTC | CASSERVAGYNEQFF
TRBJ2-5 | TRBV5-1 | TRBD1 | NA | TGCGCCAGCAGCTTGGGGGGCGGGGACAGGCAAGAGACCCAGTACTTC | CASSLGGGDRQETQYF
TRBJ2-1 | TRBV7-3 | NA | NA | TGTGCCAGCAGCCACGCCGGGACTTCCTTTAATGAGCAGTTCTTC | CASSHAGTSFNEQFF
TRBJ1-6 | TRBV2 | NA | NA | TGTGCCAGCAGAACGGACAGTTTACCCCTCCACTTT | CASRTDSLPLHF
TRBJ2-1 | TRBV27 | NA | NA | TGTGCCACCTCGAGGCGCCCCGCGATCAATGAGCAGTTCTTC | CATSRRPAINEQFF
TRBJ1-2 | TRBV5-4 | TRBD1 | NA | TGTGCCAGCAGCCAGCCGGACAGGGTATACGGCTACACCTTC | CASSQPDRVYGYTF
TRBJ2-3 | TRBV6-6 | TRBD1 | NA | TGTGCCAGCAGTTCCCCGACAGGGGTCACAGATACGCAGTATTTT | CASSSPTGVTDTQYF
TRBJ1-3 | TRBV5-6 | NA | NA | TGTGCCAGCAGCCCACAGGGATACAACACCATATATTTT | CASSPQGYNTIYF
TRBJ2-7 | TRBV7-9 | NA | once | TGTGCCAGCAGCCCGGTGGGGGGGCGCGAGCTGGGGGAGCAGTACTTC | CASSPVGGRELGEQYF
TRBJ2-1 | TRBV9 | NA | NA | TGTGCCAGCAGCGATAAGGCTAGCGTTTACAATGAGCAGTTCTTC | CASSDKASVYNEQFF
TRBJ2-2 | TRBV7-9 | TRBD2 | NA | TGTGCCAGCAGCCCGGGGACTAGCGGGGGGAACACCGGGGAGCTGTTTTTT | CASSPGTSGGNTGELFF
TRBJ1-3 | TRBV28 | TRBD1 | NA | TGTGCCAGCAGTTTATACCGGACAGGCTCTGGAAACACCATATATTTT | CASSLYRTGSGNTIYF
TRBJ1-1 | TRBV4-1 | TRBD1 | NA | TGCGCCAGCAGCCAGCCGGGACAGGCTAACACTGAAGCTTTCTTT | CASSQPGQANTEAFF
TRBJ2-7 | TRBV7-2 | NA | NA | TGTGCCAGCAGCTTAGACCGGTACTCCTACGAGCAGTACTTC | CASSLDRYSYEQYF
TRBJ1-1 | TRBV7-8 | NA | NA | TGTGCCAGCAGCTTAGACTCCAACACTGAAGCTTTCTTT | CASSLDSNTEAFF
TRBJ2-5 | TRBV4-1 | TRBD2 | NA | TGCGCCAGCAGCCTCTTAGCGGGGGGGTACCAAGAGACCCAGTACTTC | CASSLLAGGYQETQYF
TRBJ1-1 | TRBV9 | NA | NA | TGTGCCAGCAGCGTAGCAACAGGGTTTGAAGCTTTCTTT | CASSVATGFEAFF
TRBJ2-3 | TRBV6-1 | NA | NA | TGTGCCAGCATGCTGACAGACCACACAGATACGCAGTATTTT | CASMLTDHTDTQYF
TRBJ2-3 | TRBV19 | NA | NA | TGTGCCACCTCGCTGGCGAGAGACAGGTACACAGATACGCAGTATTTT | CATSLARDRYTDTQYF
TRBJ2-7 | TRBV10-3 | TRBD2 | NA | TGTGCCATCAGTGACCGACTAGCGGGATCCTACGAGCAGTACTTC | CAISDRLAGSYEQYF
TRBJ2-7 | TRBV7-3 | NA | NA | TGTGCCAGCAGCTTATTCCCAGGAACGTCCTCCTACGAGCAGTACTTC | CASSLFPGTSSYEQYF
TRBJ2-3 | TRBV4-2 | TRBD2 | NA | TGTGCCAGCAGCCAAGACCCGCGGGGGGCCGCGGTGAGGGCAGATACGCAGTATTTT | CASSQDPRGAAVRADTQYF
TRBJ2-5 | TRBV7-3 | NA | NA | TGTGCCAGCAGCTCCGGGGTTGGGGAGACCCAGTACTTC | CASSSGVGETQYF
TRBJ2-3 | TRBV25-1 | TRBD2 | NA | TGTGCCAGCAGTCCGACTAGCCCCACAGATACGCAGTATTTT | CASSPTSPTDTQYF
TRBJ1-2 | TRBV15 | NA | NA | TGTGCCACCAGCAGAGCCTTAGGCAGGGGTCTTTCTAGTCTTGGCTACACCTTC | CATSRALGRGLSSLGYTF
TRBJ2-1 | TRBV27 | TRBD1 | NA | TGTGCCAGCAGTTTGGGACAGGTCAGGTTCCATGAGCAGTTCTTC | CASSLGQVRFHEQFF
TRBJ2-2 | TRBV7-9 | NA | NA | TGTGCCAATAAGAGCTTTGGGAACACCGGGGAGCTGTTTTTT | CANKSFGNTGELFF
TRBJ2-3 | TRBV4-1 | NA | NA | TGCGCCAGCAGCCAAGGAGGGTTGGCGGGGCGCTTCTCAGATACGCAGTATTTT | CASSQGGLAGRFSDTQYF
TRBJ1-1 | TRBV7-9 | NA | once | TGTGCCAGCAGCTTAGAACAGAACACTGAAGCTTTCTTT | CASSLEQNTEAFF
TRBJ1-2 | TRBV2 | NA | few | TGTGCCAGCAGTGGACCGGCGGAGCCCGATACCTCGTATGGCTACACCTTC | CASSGPAEPDTSYGYTF